These T cell receptor beta chains were read from a single sample in a study of T cell responses to AZD1222 COVID-19 vaccine. TCRdb's copy holds only in-frame clones and misses some; the assay was immunoSEQ multiplex PCR. The sample has 100,000 or so clones; roughly 82% are singletons. The starting material was peripheral blood, obtained on day 0 of AZD1222 vaccination. The receptors shown here come from an adult in good health. Both conserved end residues are part of each CDR3. The D gene is left open where the match is weak. Clone size, where shown, is once, few, many, or a class for clones that have expanded.

NA	NA	TRBV6-2/TRBV6-3	TRBJ1-2	CASSPPGRGTGYGYTF	TGTGCCAGCAGTCCCCCTGGGCGGGGAACCGGCTATGGCTACACCTTC
NA	NA	TRBV20-1	TRBJ1-2	CSASNRGRDGYTF	TGCAGTGCTAGTAACCGGGGGAGAGATGGCTACACCTTC
NA	NA	TRBV19	TRBJ2-1	CASRKTGPSSYNEQFF	TGTGCCAGTAGGAAGACAGGACCGAGCTCCTACAATGAGCAGTTCTTC
NA	NA	TRBV19	TRBJ1-2	CASSVEGAYGYTF	TGTGCCAGTAGTGTGGAAGGGGCCTATGGCTACACCTTC
TRBD2	NA	TRBV4-3	TRBJ2-7	CASSQEIAGGYEQYF	TGCGCCAGCAGCCAAGAAATAGCGGGGGGGTACGAGCAGTACTTC
TRBD1	NA	TRBV29-1	TRBJ1-2	CSVSGQGEHYGYTF	TGCAGCGTTTCGGGACAGGGGGAGCACTATGGCTACACCTTC
NA	NA	TRBV19	TRBJ1-3	CASSMGARGGSSGNTIYF	TGTGCCAGTAGTATGGGAGCCCGTGGGGGCAGCTCTGGAAACACCATATATTTT
NA	NA	TRBV11-3	TRBJ2-2	CASSSTANTGELFF	TGTGCCAGCAGCTCGACAGCGAACACCGGGGAGCTGTTTTTT
NA	NA	TRBV6-4	TRBJ2-3	CASSDLGLRYTQYF	TGTGCCAGCAGTGACTTAGGTTTAAGATATACGCAGTATTTT
NA	NA	TRBV6-5	TRBJ1-1	CASRLQGSRAEAFF	TGTGCCAGCAGGCTACAGGGTTCAAGGGCTGAAGCTTTCTTT
TRBD1	NA	TRBV7-9	TRBJ1-4	CASSPQGGKLFF	TGTGCCAGCAGCCCACAGGGGGGGAAACTGTTTTTT
TRBD1	few	TRBV3-1/TRBV3-2	TRBJ1-6	CASASDRGYSPLHF	TGTGCCAGCGCATCCGACAGGGGCTATTCACCCCTCCACTTT
NA	NA	TRBV7-9	TRBJ1-2	CASSLARQDSYGYTF	TGTGCCAGCAGCTTAGCGCGACAGGATTCCTATGGCTACACCTTC
TRBD2	NA	TRBV5-1	TRBJ2-5	CASSGLAGGRETQYF	TGCGCCAGCAGCGGACTAGCGGGGGGGCGAGAGACCCAGTACTTC
TRBD2	once	TRBV4-1	TRBJ2-7	CASSHPMGTRNEQYF	TGCGCCAGCAGCCATCCCATGGGGACTAGAAACGAGCAGTACTTC
NA	NA	TRBV5-1	TRBJ1-1	CASSPSPLKNTEAFF	TGCGCCAGCAGTCCATCCCCCCTCAAGAACACTGAAGCTTTCTTT
NA	NA	TRBV5-4	TRBJ1-1	CASTQAGWRDTEAFF	TGTGCCAGCACTCAGGCAGGGTGGAGGGACACTGAAGCTTTCTTT
TRBD1	NA	TRBV29-1	TRBJ1-2	CSARQGNGYTF	TGCAGCGCTCGACAGGGCAATGGCTACACCTTC
TRBD1	NA	TRBV19	TRBJ2-3	CASNHRGPTDTQYF	TGTGCCAGTAATCACAGGGGACCGACAGATACGCAGTATTTT
TRBD1	NA	TRBV7-2	TRBJ1-6	CASSSTGYSPLHF	TGTGCCAGCAGCTCGACAGGGTATTCACCCCTCCACTTT
NA	NA	TRBV6-5	TRBJ2-1	CASSPSLGHNEQFF	TGTGCCAGCAGTCCCTCCCTAGGCCACAATGAGCAGTTCTTC
NA	NA	TRBV21-1	TRBJ2-7	CASRPDRGHSYEQYF	TGTGCCAGCAGGCCCGACAGGGGGCATTCCTACGAGCAGTACTTC
TRBD1	NA	TRBV6-5	TRBJ2-7	CASSDRGYEQYF	TGTGCCAGCAGCGACAGGGGCTACGAGCAGTACTTC
NA	NA	TRBV7-2	TRBJ1-2	CASSVDSLYGYTF	TGTGCCAGCAGCGTCGACAGCCTCTATGGCTACACCTTC
TRBD1	NA	TRBV20-1	TRBJ2-2	CSAWTGRELFF	TGCAGTGCATGGACAGGGCGGGAGCTGTTTTTT
NA	NA	TRBV7-9	TRBJ2-1	CASIATLRHEQFF	TGTGCCAGCATTGCTACCTTACGCCATGAGCAGTTCTTC
TRBD1	NA	TRBV3-1/TRBV3-2	TRBJ1-1	CASSQEGGPNTEAFF	TGTGCCAGCAGCCAAGAAGGGGGCCCCAACACTGAAGCTTTCTTT
TRBD1	NA	TRBV2	TRBJ1-2	CASSEEGQGNYGYTF	TGTGCCAGCAGTGAAGAGGGACAGGGGAACTATGGCTACACCTTC
TRBD1	NA	TRBV10-2	TRBJ1-1	CASSPAGGRMNTEAFF	TGCGCCAGCAGTCCCGCAGGGGGCCGAATGAACACTGAAGCTTTCTTT
NA	NA	TRBV7-9	TRBJ2-5	CASSFLALRETQYF	TGTGCCAGCAGCTTTTTGGCCCTGAGGGAGACCCAGTACTTC
NA	once	TRBV11-2	TRBJ1-5	CASSLGLNQPQHF	TGTGCCAGCAGCTTAGGGCTAAATCAGCCCCAGCATTTT
NA	NA	TRBV7-6	TRBJ1-5	CASSPGTGASFSQPQHF	TGTGCCAGCAGCCCGGGGACGGGAGCCTCTTTCAGTCAGCCCCAGCATTTT
NA	NA	TRBV2	TRBJ1-2	CASSETPRNYGYTF	TGTGCCAGCAGTGAAACGCCACGCAACTATGGCTACACCTTC
NA	few	TRBV3-1/TRBV3-2	TRBJ2-5	CASSHGRWVYF	TGTGCCAGCAGCCACGGACGGTGGGTGTACTTC
TRBD2	NA	TRBV20-1	TRBJ2-3	CSASERGGTDTQYF	TGCAGTGCTAGTGAGCGGGGGGGGACAGATACGCAGTATTTT
NA	NA	TRBV30	TRBJ2-3	CAWSVSGDGTDTQYF	TGTGCCTGGAGTGTATCAGGGGACGGCACAGATACGCAGTATTTT
NA	NA	TRBV6-5	TRBJ1-4	CASSYSMLASNEKLFF	TGTGCCAGCAGTTACTCGATGCTCGCATCTAATGAAAAACTGTTTTTT
NA	once	TRBV6-5	TRBJ1-2	CASSYSKGGYTF	TGTGCCAGCAGTTACTCGAAGGGGGGCTACACCTTC
TRBD1	few	TRBV2	TRBJ2-7	CASSVSDRGLITTYEQYF	TGTGCCAGCAGTGTGTCGGACAGGGGGCTTATTACTACCTACGAGCAGTACTTC
NA	NA	TRBV2	TRBJ2-7	CASDLGGGYEQYF	TGTGCCAGCGATCTAGGGGGAGGCTACGAGCAGTACTTC
NA	NA	TRBV7-2	TRBJ1-2	CASSLAGRGGGYTF	TGTGCCAGCAGCTTAGCTGGGAGGGGTGGAGGCTACACCTTC
NA	NA	TRBV3-1/TRBV3-2	TRBJ2-3	CASSPLGLAADTQYF	TGTGCCAGCAGCCCCCTGGGGCTAGCTGCAGATACGCAGTATTTT
NA	NA	TRBV3-1/TRBV3-2	TRBJ1-1	CASSQGRREAFF	TGTGCCAGCAGCCAAGGCCGACGGGAAGCTTTCTTT
NA	NA	TRBV6-2/TRBV6-3	TRBJ1-5	CASSYYGAFWGNQPQHF	TGTGCCAGCAGTTACTACGGGGCGTTTTGGGGCAATCAGCCCCAGCATTTT
TRBD1	few	TRBV27	TRBJ1-2	CASSEGQGGYGYTF	TGTGCCAGCTCGGAAGGACAGGGTGGCTATGGCTACACCTTC
NA	NA	TRBV6-2/TRBV6-3	TRBJ1-6	CASSFNEGEGSPLHF	TGTGCCAGCAGTTTTAACGAGGGTGAAGGTTCACCCCTCCACTTT
NA	NA	TRBV5-4	TRBJ2-7	CASSFEGVGRYEQYF	TGTGCCAGCAGCTTTGAGGGGGTCGGGAGGTACGAGCAGTACTTC
TRBD1	NA	TRBV5-6	TRBJ2-7	CASRAGGEYEQYF	TGTGCCAGCAGGGCAGGGGGCGAGTACGAGCAGTACTTC
NA	NA	TRBV6-5	TRBJ1-5	CASFGRDTHQPQHF	TGTGCCAGCTTCGGGCGGGATACACATCAGCCCCAGCATTTT